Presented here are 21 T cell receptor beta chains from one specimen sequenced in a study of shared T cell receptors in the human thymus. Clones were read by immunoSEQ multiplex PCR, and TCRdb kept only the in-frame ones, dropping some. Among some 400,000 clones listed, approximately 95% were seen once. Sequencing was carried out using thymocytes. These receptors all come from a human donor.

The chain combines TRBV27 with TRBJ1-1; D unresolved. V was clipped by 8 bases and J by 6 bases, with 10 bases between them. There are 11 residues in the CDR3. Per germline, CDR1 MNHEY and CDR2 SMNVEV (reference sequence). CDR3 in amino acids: CASYHRSEAFF. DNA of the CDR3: TGTGCCAGCTATCATAGATCTGAAGCTTTCTTT.

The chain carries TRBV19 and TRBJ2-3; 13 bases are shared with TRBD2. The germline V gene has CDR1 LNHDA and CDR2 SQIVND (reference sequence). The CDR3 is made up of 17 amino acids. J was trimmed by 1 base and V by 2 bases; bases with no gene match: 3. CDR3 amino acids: CASSILLAGGGTDTQYF. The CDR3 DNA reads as TGTGCCAGTAGTATACTACTAGCGGGAGGGGGCACAGATACGCAGTATTTT. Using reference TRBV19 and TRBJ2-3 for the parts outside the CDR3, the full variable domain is DGGITQSPKYLFRKEGQNVTLSCEQNLNHDAMYWYRQDPGQGLRLIYYSQIVNDFQKGDIAEGYSVSREKKESFPLTVTSAQKNPTAFYLCASSILLAGGGTDTQYFGPGTRLTVL.

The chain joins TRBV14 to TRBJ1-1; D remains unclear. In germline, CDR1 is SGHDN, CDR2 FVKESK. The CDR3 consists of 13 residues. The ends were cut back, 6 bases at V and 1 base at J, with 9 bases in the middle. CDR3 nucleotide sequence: TGTGCCAGCAGGCCCTGGGGGAACACTGAAGCTTTCTTT. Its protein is CASRPWGNTEAFF.

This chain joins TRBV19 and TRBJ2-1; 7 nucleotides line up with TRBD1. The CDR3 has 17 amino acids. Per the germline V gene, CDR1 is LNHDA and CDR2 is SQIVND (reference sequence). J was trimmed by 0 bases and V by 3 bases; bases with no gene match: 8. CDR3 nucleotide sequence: TGTGCCAGTAGTATCCTCCCAGGGGACAGCTCCTACAATGAGCAGTTCTTC. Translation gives CASSILPGDSSYNEQFF.

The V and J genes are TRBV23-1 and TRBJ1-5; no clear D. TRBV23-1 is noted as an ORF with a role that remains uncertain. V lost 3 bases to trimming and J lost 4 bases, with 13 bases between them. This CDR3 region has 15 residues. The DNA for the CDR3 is TGCGCCAGCAGTCAGGCAGATTCGTTTAATCAGCCCCAGCATTTT. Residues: CASSQADSFNQPQHF.

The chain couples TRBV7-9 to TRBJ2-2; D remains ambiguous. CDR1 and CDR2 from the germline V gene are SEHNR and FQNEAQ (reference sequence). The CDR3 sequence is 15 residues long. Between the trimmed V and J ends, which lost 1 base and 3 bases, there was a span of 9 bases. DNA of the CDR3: TGTGCCAGCAGCTTAGAAAGTCTGGACACCGGGGAGCTGTTTTTT. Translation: CASSLESLDTGELFF.

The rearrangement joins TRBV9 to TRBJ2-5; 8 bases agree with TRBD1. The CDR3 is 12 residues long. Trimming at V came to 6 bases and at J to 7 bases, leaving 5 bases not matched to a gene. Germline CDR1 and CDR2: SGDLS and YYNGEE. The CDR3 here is CASNGQGGTQYF. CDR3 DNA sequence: TGTGCCAGCAACGGACAGGGTGGGACCCAGTACTTC.

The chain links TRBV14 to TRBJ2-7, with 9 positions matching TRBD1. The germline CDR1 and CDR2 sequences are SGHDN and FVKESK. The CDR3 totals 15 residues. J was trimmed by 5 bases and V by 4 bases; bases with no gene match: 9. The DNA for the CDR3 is TGTGCCAGCAGCCGCCGGGACAGGGAAGTCCACGAGCAGTACTTC. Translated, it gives CASSRRDREVHEQYF.

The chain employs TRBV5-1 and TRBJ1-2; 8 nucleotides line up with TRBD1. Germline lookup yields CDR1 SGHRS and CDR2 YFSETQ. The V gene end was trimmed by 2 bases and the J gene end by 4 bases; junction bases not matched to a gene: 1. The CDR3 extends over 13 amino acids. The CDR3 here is CASSFGQGYGYTF. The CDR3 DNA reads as TGCGCCAGCAGCTTTGGACAGGGCTATGGCTACACCTTC.

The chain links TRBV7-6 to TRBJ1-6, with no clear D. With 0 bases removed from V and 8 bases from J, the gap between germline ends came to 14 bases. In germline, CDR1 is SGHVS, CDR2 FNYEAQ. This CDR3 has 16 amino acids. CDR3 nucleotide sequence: TGTGCCAGCAGCTTAGCGGGAGGGATTACTTATTCACCCCTCCACTTT. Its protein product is CASSLAGGITYSPLHF.

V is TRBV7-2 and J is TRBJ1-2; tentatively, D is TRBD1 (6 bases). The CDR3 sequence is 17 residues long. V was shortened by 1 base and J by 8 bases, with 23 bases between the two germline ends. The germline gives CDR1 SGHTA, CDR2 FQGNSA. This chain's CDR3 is CASSLVTPRDTRLGYTF. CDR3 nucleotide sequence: TGTGCCAGCAGCTTAGTAACTCCTCGGGACACCCGCCTGGGCTACACCTTC.

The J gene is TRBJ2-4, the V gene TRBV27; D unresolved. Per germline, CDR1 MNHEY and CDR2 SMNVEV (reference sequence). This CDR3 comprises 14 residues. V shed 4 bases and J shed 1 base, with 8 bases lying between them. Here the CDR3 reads CASSSPAAKNIQYF. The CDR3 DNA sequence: TGTGCCAGCAGTTCCCCGGCGGCCAAAAACATTCAGTACTTC.

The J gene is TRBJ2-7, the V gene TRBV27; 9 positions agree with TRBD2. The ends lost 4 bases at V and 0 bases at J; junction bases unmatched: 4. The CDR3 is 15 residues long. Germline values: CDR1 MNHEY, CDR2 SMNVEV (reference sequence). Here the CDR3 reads CASSSTSGLSYEQYF. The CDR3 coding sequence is TGTGCCAGCAGTTCGACTAGCGGCCTCTCCTACGAGCAGTACTTC.

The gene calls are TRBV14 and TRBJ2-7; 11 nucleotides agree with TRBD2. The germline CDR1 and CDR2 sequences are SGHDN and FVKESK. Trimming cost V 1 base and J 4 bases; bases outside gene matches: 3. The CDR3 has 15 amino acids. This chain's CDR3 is CASSQGTSGSYEQYF. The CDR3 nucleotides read TGTGCCAGCAGCCAAGGGACTAGCGGGTCGTACGAGCAGTACTTC.

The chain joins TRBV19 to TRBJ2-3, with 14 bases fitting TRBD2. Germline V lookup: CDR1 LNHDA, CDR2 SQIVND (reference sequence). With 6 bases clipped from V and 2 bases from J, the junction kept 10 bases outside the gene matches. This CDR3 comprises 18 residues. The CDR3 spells CASSLGTSGGVYTDTQYF. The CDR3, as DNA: TGTGCCAGTAGCCTCGGGACTAGCGGGGGAGTTTACACAGATACGCAGTATTTT.

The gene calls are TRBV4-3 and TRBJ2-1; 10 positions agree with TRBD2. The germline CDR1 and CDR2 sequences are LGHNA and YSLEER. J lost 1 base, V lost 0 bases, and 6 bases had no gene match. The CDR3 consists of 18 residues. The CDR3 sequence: CASSQDLASGRSYNEQFF. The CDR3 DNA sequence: TGCGCCAGCAGCCAAGATCTCGCTAGCGGGAGATCCTACAATGAGCAGTTCTTC.

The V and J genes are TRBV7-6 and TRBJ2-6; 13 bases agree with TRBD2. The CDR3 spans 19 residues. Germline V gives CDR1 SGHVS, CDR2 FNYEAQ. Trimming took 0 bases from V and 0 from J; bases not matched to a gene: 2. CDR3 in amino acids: CASSLATSGRASGANVLTF. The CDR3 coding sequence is TGTGCCAGCAGCTTAGCTACTAGCGGGAGGGCCTCTGGGGCCAACGTCCTGACTTTC.

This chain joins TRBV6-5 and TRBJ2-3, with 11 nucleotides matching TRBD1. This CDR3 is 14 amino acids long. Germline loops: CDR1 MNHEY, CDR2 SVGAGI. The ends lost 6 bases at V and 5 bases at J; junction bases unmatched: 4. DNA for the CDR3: TGTGCCAGCAGACGGGACAGGGGGGGAGATACGCAGTATTTT. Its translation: CASRRDRGGDTQYF.

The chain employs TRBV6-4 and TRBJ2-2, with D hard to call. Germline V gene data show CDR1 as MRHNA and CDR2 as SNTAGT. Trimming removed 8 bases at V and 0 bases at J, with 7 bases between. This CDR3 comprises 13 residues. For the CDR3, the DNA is TGTGCCAGCCGGCAGACGAACACCGGGGAGCTGTTTTTT. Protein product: CASRQTNTGELFF.

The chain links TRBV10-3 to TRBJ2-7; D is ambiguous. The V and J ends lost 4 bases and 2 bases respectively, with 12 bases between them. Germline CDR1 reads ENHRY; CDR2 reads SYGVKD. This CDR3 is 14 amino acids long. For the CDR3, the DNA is TGTGCCATCAGTGTACTCCACTCTCCCTACGAGCAGTACTTC. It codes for CAISVLHSPYEQYF.

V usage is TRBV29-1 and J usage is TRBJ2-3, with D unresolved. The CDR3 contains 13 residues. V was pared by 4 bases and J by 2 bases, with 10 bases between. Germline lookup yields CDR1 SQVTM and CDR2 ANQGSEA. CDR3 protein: CSVVKVYTDTQYF. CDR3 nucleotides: TGCAGCGTTGTTAAGGTATACACAGATACGCAGTATTTT.